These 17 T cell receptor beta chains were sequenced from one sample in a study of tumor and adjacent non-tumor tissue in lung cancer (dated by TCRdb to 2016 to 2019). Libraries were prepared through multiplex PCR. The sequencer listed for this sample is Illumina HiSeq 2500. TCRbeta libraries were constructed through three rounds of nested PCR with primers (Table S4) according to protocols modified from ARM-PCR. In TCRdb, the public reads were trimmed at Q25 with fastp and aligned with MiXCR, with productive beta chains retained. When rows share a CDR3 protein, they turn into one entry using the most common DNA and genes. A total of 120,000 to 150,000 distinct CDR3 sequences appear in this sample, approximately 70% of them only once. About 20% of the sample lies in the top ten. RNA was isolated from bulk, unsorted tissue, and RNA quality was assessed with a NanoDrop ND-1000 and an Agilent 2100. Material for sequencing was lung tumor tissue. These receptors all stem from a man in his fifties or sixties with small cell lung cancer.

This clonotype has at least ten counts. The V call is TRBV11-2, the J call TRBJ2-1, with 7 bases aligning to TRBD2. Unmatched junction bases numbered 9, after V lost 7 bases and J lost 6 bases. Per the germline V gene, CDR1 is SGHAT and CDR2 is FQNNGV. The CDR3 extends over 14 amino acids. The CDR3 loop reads CASKRRESGNEQFF. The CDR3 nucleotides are TGTGCCAGCAAGAGGCGGGAGTCGGGCAATGAGCAGTTCTTC.

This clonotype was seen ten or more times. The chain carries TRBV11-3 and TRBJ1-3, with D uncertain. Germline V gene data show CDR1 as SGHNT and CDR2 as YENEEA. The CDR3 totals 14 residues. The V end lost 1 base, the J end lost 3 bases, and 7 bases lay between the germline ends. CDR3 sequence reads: CASSLGGDGNTIYF. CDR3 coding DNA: TGTGCCAGCAGCTTAGGAGGAGATGGAAACACCATATATTTT.

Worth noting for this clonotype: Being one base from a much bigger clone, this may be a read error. CDR3 nucleotides: TGCAGCGTTGTTATAGGGGGCGAGGTACGCGGTGAAGCTTTCTTT. This gives the protein CSVVIGGEVRGEAFF. The rearrangement links TRBV29-1 to TRBJ1-1, with 7 bases aligning to TRBD1. The CDR3 contains 15 residues. The V segment lost 4 bases and the J segment 7 bases; nucleotides outside the gene matches: 15. Germline CDR1 reads SQVTM; CDR2 reads ANQGSEA.

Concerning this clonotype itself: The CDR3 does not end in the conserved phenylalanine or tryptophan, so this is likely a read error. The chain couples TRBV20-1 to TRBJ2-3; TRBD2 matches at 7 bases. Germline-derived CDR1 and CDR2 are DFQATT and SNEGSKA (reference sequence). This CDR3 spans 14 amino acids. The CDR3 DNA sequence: TGCAGTGCTAGAGAACTAGCGCGCACAGATACACAGTATTCT. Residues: CSARELARTDTQYS.

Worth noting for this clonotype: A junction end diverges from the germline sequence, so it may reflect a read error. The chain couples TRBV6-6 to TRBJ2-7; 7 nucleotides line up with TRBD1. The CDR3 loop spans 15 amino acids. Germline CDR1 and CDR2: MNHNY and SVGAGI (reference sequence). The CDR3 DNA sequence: TGTACCAGCTGTTCCCACAGGGGCGAAGATAACGAGCAGTACTTC. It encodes CTSCSHRGEDNEQYF.

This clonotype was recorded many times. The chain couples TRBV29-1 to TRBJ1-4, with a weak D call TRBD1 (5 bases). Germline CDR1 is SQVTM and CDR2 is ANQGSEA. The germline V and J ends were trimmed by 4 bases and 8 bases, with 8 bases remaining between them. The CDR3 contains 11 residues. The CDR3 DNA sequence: TGCAGCGTTGCGCGGGGGGAAAAACTGTTTTTT. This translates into CSVARGEKLFF.

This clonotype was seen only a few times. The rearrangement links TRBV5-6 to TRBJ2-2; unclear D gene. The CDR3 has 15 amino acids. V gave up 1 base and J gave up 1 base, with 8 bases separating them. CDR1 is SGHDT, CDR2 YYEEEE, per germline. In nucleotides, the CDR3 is TGTGCCAGCAGCTTGCTCCGGGTGAACACCGGGGAGCTGTTTTTT. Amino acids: CASSLLRVNTGELFF.

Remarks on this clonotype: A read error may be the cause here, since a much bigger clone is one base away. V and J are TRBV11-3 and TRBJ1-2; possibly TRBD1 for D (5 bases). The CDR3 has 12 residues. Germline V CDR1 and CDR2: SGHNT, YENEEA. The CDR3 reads CPSSEGPHGYTF. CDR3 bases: TGTCCCAGCAGCGAGGGACCTCATGGCTACACCTTC.

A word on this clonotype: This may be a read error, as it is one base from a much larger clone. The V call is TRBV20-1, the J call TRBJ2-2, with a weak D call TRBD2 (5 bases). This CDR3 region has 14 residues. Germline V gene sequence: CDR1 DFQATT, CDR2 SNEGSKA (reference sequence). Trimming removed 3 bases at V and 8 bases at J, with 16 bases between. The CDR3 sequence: CSARAGLDVGELFF. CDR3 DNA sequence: TGCAGTGCTAGGGCAGGACTCGACGTGGGGGAGCTGTTTTTT.

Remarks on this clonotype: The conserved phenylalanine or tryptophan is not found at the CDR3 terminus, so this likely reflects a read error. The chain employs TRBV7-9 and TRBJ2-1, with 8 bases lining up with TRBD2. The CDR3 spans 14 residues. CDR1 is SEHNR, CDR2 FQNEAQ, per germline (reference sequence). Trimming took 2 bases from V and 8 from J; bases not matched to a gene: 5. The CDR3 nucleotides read TGTGCCAGCAGCTTACAAGCGGGAGTTCATGAGCAGTTCCTC. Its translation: CASSLQAGVHEQFL.

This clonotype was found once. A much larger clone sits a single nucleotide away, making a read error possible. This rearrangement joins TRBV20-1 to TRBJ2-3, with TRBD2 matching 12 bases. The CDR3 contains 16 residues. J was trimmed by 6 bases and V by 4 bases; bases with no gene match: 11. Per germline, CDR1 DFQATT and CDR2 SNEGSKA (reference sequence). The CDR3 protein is CSATNRLAGVLDTQYF. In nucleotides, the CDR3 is TGCAGTGCTACCAATCGACTAGCGGGAGTTCTTGATACGCAGTATTTT.

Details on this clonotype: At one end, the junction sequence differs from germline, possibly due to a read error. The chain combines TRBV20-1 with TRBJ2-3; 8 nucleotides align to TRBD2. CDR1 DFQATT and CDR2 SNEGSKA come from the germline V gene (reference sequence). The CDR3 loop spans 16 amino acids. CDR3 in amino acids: CSTRDPPSGSTDTQYF. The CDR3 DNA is TGCAGTACTAGAGATCCCCCTAGCGGGAGCACAGATACGCAGTATTTT.

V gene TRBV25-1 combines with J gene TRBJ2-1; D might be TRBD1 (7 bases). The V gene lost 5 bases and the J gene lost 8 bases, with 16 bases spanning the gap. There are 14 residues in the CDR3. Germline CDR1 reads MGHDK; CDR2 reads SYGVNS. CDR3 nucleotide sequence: TGTGCCAGCAGTCCGGGACAGTGGGGGGATGAGCAGTTCTTC. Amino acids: CASSPGQWGDEQFF.

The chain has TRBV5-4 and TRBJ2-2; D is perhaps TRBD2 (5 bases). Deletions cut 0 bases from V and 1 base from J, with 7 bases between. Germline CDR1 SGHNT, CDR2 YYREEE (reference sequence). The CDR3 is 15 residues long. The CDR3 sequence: CASSLGGVNTGELFF. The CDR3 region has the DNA TGTGCCAGCAGCTTGGGGGGAGTGAACACCGGGGAGCTGTTTTTT.

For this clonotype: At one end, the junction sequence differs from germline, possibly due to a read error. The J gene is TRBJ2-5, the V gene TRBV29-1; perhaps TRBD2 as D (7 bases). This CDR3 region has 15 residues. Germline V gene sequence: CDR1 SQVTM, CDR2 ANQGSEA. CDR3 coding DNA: TGCAGCGTTGAAGATTGGGGGGGCCTGTTCGAGACCCAGTGCTTC. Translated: CSVEDWGGLFETQCF.

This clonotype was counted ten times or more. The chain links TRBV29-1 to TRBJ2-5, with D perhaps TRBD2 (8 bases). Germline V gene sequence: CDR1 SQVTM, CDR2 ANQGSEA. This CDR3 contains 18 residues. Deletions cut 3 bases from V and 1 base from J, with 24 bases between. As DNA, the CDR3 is TGCAGCGTTGAGGCGTCCGAAAGGCGGGGGGACAGCCAAGAGACCCAGTACTTC. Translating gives CSVEASERRGDSQETQYF.

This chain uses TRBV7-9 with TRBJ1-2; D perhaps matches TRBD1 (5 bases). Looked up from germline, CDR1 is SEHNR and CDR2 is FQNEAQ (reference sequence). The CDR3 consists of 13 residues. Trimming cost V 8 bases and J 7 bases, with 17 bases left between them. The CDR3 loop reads CASQEQGVSGYTF. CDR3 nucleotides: TGTGCCAGCCAGGAGCAGGGAGTCTCTGGCTACACCTTC.